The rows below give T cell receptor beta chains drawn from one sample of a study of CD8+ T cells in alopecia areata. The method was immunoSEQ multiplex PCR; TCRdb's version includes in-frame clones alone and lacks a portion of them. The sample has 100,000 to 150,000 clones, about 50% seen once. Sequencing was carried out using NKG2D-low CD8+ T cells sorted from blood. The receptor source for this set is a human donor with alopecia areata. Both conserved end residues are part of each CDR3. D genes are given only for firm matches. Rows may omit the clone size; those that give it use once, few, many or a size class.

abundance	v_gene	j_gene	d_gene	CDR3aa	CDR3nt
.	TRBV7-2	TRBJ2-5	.	CASSLESGKLQETQYF	TGTGCCAGCAGCTTAGAATCGGGGAAATTACAAGAGACCCAGTACTTC
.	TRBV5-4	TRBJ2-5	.	CASSYQGGPETQYF	TGTGCCAGCAGCTACCAAGGAGGGCCTGAGACCCAGTACTTC
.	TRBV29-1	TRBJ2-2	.	CSVEFLGNGELFF	TGCAGCGTTGAATTTTTGGGGAACGGGGAGCTGTTTTTT
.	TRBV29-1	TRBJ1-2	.	CSAWVYGYTF	TGCAGCGCATGGGTCTATGGCTACACCTTC
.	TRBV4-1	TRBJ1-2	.	CASSQDWGDYGYTF	TGCGCCAGCAGCCAAGATTGGGGGGACTATGGCTACACCTTC
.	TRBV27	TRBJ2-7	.	CASSLSGVFYEQYF	TGTGCCAGCAGTTTATCGGGCGTTTTCTACGAGCAGTACTTC
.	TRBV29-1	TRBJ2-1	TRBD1	CSVVRRDSLYNEQFF	TGCAGCGTTGTACGCCGGGACAGCCTCTACAATGAGCAGTTCTTC
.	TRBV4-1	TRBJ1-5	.	CASSQWVAAENSNQPQHF	TGCGCCAGCAGCCAATGGGTGGCGGCGGAAAACTCAAATCAGCCCCAGCATTTT
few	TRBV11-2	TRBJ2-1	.	CASSLVVNEQFF	TGTGCCAGCAGCTTAGTTGTCAATGAGCAGTTCTTC
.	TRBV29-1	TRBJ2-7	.	CSAGSQRPYEQYF	TGCAGCGCCGGTTCCCAGCGACCCTACGAGCAGTACTTC
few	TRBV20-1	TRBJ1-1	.	CSAPLDTEAFF	TGCAGTGCTCCTTTGGACACTGAAGCTTTCTTT
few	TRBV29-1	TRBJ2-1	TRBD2	CSVATSLNNEQFF	TGCAGCGTTGCGACTAGCCTAAACAATGAGCAGTTCTTC
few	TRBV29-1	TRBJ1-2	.	CSVRQAEGYTF	TGCAGCGTAAGACAGGCAGAGGGCTACACCTTC
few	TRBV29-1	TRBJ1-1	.	CSVDDGGTEAFF	TGCAGCGTTGACGACGGGGGCACTGAAGCTTTCTTT
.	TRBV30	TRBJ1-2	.	CAWSVLTAYGYTF	TGTGCCTGGAGTGTACTTACAGCGTATGGCTACACCTTC
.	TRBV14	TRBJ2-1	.	CASSPRGVDEQFF	TGTGCCAGCAGCCCACGGGGAGTCGATGAGCAGTTCTTC
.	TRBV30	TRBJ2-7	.	CAWSGGRTYEQYF	TGTGCCTGGAGTGGAGGGCGGACCTACGAGCAGTACTTC
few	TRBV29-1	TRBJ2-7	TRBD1	CSVGTGFHEQYF	TGCAGCGTTGGGACAGGGTTCCACGAGCAGTACTTC
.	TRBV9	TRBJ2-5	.	CASSVEGGETQYF	TGTGCCAGCAGCGTAGAAGGAGGGGAGACCCAGTACTTC
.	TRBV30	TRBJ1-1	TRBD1	CAWSVQGARTEAFF	TGTGCCTGGAGTGTTCAGGGGGCGAGAACTGAAGCTTTCTTT
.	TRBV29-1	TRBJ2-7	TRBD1	CSVVGTDSYEQYF	TGCAGCGTAGTAGGGACAGATTCCTACGAGCAGTACTTC
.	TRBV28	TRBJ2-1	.	CASSPADEQFF	TGTGCCAGCAGCCCGGCAGATGAGCAGTTCTTC